Described below is a single T cell receptor beta chain sequence and its context. Its antigen is undetermined. Trimming took off 1 base at V and 3 bases at J, with 12 bases between the two ends. In germline, CDR1 is SGHTA, CDR2 FQGTGA. This CDR3 comprises 15 residues. The sample belongs to a study of long-term antiretroviral therapy in people with HIV. Overall study findings and caveats: Across all time points, the repertoire was dominated by clones that expanded before ART. Even long-term ART left TRB diversity below transplant donor controls, despite gains.

Sequencing used immunoSEQ v3.0 at survey level. Each sample had sequencing targeting roughly 35,000-55,000 T-cell genomes. Repertoires were generated with immunoSEQ multiplex PCR, while TCRdb's copy carries only in-frame clones and drops some. The sample lists 17,000 or so clones, about 84% occurring once. Before DNA extraction, about 1-10 million cryopreserved PBMC were held in the samples. This chain uses TRBV7-3 with TRBJ1-1; TRBD1 is a possible D gene (6 bases). The origin of this receptor is a man between 18 and 29 years old with HIV. The sequenced sample was unsorted PBMCs, obtained 0.1 years before starting antiretroviral therapy. The DNA of the CDR3 is TGTGCCAGCAGCTTAAGGGGGAGGGGGTACACTGAAGCTTTCTTT. Protein sequence: CASSLRGRGYTEAFF.